This TCR beta chain was sequenced for a study of T cell responses to AZD1222 COVID-19 vaccine. General study findings and limits: Donors were largely white British and mainly female; clonal diversity was possibly underestimated. Reportedly, close to half of spike-specific TCRs are directed against unmutated variant regions.

Turning to this clone: Its cognate antigen is unknown.

The germline CDR1 and CDR2 sequences are LNHDA and SQIVND (reference sequence). CDR3 length: 16 residues. Unmatched junction bases numbered 10, after V lost 3 bases and J lost 10 bases. Measured with immunoSEQ multiplex PCR; TCRdb has only the in-frame clones, and not every one. The sample lists 100,000 or so clones; more than 90% were seen once. This clonotype was sampled from an adult in good health. The J gene is TRBJ1-6, the V gene TRBV19, with 9 bases matching TRBD1. The sequencing used peripheral blood, collected on day 0 of AZD1222 vaccination. CDR3 bases: TGTGCCAGTAGTATGGGGACAGGGAAATTCGGCTCACCCCTCCACTTT. Its translation: CASSMGTGKFGSPLHF.